This entry is about one T cell receptor (beta chain). The antigen remains undetermined. Germline values: CDR1 SGHTA, CDR2 FQGNSA. This CDR3 has 16 amino acids. Trimming took off 0 bases at V and 3 bases at J, with 14 bases between the two ends. This sample is drawn from a study of siplizumab effects on memory and regulatory T cells. Broader study findings: There was no confirmation of the suppressive function of proliferating Tregs from siplizumab cultures.

Profiling relied on immunoSEQ multiplex PCR, and the TCRdb table lists in-frame clones only, not all of them. The sample contains roughly 100,000 clones, roughly 92% of which appear only once. The rearrangement uses TRBV7-2 and TRBJ1-1; D gene ambiguous. The clonotype comes from a human donor in good health. The specimen sequenced was Tregs sorted from blood. CDR3 amino acids: CASSLAGNVLYTEAFF. The CDR3 DNA reads as TGTGCCAGCAGCTTAGCTGGGAATGTATTGTACACTGAAGCTTTCTTT.